Shown below are 10 T cell receptor beta chains from a single sample sequenced in a study of cytomegalovirus exposure and HLA in healthy donors. Amplification used 60 Vbeta primers and 13 Jbeta primers. Assay: immunoSEQ multiplex PCR; the TCRdb copy retains only in-frame clones and omits some. The data contain about 60,000 clones, roughly 84% of them seen just once; the ten biggest clones take up less than 3%. The sequenced material came from PBMCs. All receptors derive from a young woman in good health and CMV-seronegative.

The genes are TRBV7-9 and TRBJ2-3; TRBD1 agrees at 10 bases. Trimming removed 5 bases from V and 2 bases from J; junction bases left unmatched: 4. CDR3 length: 15 residues. Germline CDR1 SEHNR, CDR2 FQNEAQ (reference sequence). CDR3: CASSPGQGITDTQYF. CDR3 coding DNA: TGTGCCAGCAGCCCGGGACAGGGGATCACAGATACGCAGTATTTT.

V gene TRBV10-1 combines with J gene TRBJ2-7, with D possibly TRBD1 on 6 matching bases. Germline V gene data show CDR1 as WNHNN and CDR2 as SYGVQD (reference sequence). The V end was cut by 4 bases, the J end by 3 bases, with 7 bases between. The CDR3 runs to 12 residues. The CDR3 reads CASSGGHYEQYV. The DNA of the CDR3 is TGCGCCAGCAGTGGGGGACACTACGAGCAGTACGTC.

The V and J genes are TRBV5-1 and TRBJ2-1; weak D call: TRBD1 (5 bases). Germline V gene data show CDR1 as SGHRS and CDR2 as YFSETQ. This CDR3 has 14 amino acids. With 0 bases removed from V and 3 bases from J, the gap between germline ends came to 7 bases. CDR3 residues: CASSLGQNYNEQFF. CDR3 sequence (DNA): TGCGCCAGCAGCTTGGGACAGAACTACAATGAGCAGTTCTTC.

The rearrangement joins TRBV6-5 to TRBJ2-5; perhaps TRBD1 as D (5 bases). The V gene's germline CDR1 is MNHEY and CDR2 SVGAGI. The V gene lost 6 bases and the J gene lost 2 bases, with 13 bases spanning the gap. This CDR3 comprises 14 residues. Written as DNA, the CDR3 is TGTGCCAGCAGCCCAAGGACACCTCAAGAGACCCAGTACTTC. Protein product: CASSPRTPQETQYF.

The chain is built from TRBV11-3 and TRBJ1-1; perhaps TRBD1 as D (5 bases). This CDR3 is 15 amino acids long. From germline, CDR1 is SGHNT and CDR2 YENEEA. The V end was cut by 1 base, the J end by 4 bases, with 13 bases between. The CDR3 coding sequence is TGTGCCAGCAGCTTAGGGCTGGGGCAGGCCACTGAAGCTTTCTTT. Residues: CASSLGLGQATEAFF. Full variable domain (outside the CDR3, taken from reference TRBV11-3 and TRBJ1-1): EAGVVQSPRYKIIEKKQPVAFWCNPISGHNTLYWYLQNLGQGPELLIRYENEEAVDDSQLPKDRFSAERLKGVDSTLKIQPAELGDSAVYLCASSLGLGQATEAFFGQGTRLTVV.

The chain employs TRBV5-1 and TRBJ2-1; D uncertain. Germline assignment: CDR1 SGHRS and CDR2 YFSETQ. The length of the CDR3 is 14 residues. Between the trimmed V and J ends, which lost 0 bases and 11 bases, there was a span of 15 bases. In DNA form, the CDR3 reads TGCGCCAGCAGCTTGGCTCCATTCGGTGTCCAGCAGTTCTTC. This codes for CASSLAPFGVQQFF.

The CDR3 protein is CATSSRGPEQFF. The CDR3 region has the DNA TGTGCCACCAGCAGCCGGGGTCCGGAGCAGTTCTTC. J is TRBJ2-1 and V is TRBV15; a weak D match, TRBD2 (5 bases). Germline V lookup: CDR1 LNHNV, CDR2 YYDKDF (reference sequence). This CDR3 has 12 amino acids. The V end lost 3 bases, the J end lost 10 bases, and 10 bases lay between the germline ends.

This chain connects TRBV4-3 to TRBJ1-3; maybe TRBD1 (5 bases). The V gene lost 0 bases and the J gene lost 4 bases, with 16 bases spanning the gap. The CDR3 has 17 residues. Germline V CDR1 and CDR2: LGHNA, YSLEER. The CDR3 nucleotides are TGCGCCAGCAGCCAAGATAGGGCGGGGGTCGTCGGAAACACCATATATTTT. Residues: CASSQDRAGVVGNTIYF.

Only a few counts were recorded for this clone. J is TRBJ2-3 and V is TRBV5-1; 7 positions match TRBD2. The trim removed 0 bases at V and 0 bases at J, leaving 4 bases unmatched. Looked up from germline, CDR1 is SGHRS and CDR2 is YFSETQ. This CDR3 is built from 16 residues. Here the CDR3 DNA reads TGCGCCAGCAGCTTGGCTCGGCGGGGGAGCACAGATACGCAGTATTTT. This sequence encodes CASSLARRGSTDTQYF. Complete variable domain (other parts from reference TRBV5-1 and TRBJ2-3): KAGVTQTPRYLIKTRGQQVTLSCSPISGHRSVSWYQQTPGQGLQFLFEYFSETQRNKGNFPGRFSGRQFSNSRSEMNVSTLELGDSALYLCASSLARRGSTDTQYFGPGTRLTVL.

The V call is TRBV21-1, the J call TRBJ1-2; the table names TRBD1, a call not compared with the DNA. TRBV21-1 is a pseudogene segment. The CDR3 runs to 19 residues. The CDR3 region is CASSKAYSKGARGHYGYTF. In DNA, the CDR3 is TGTGCCAGCAGCAAAGCATATAGCAAGGGGGCGCGCGGACACTATGGCTACACCTTC.